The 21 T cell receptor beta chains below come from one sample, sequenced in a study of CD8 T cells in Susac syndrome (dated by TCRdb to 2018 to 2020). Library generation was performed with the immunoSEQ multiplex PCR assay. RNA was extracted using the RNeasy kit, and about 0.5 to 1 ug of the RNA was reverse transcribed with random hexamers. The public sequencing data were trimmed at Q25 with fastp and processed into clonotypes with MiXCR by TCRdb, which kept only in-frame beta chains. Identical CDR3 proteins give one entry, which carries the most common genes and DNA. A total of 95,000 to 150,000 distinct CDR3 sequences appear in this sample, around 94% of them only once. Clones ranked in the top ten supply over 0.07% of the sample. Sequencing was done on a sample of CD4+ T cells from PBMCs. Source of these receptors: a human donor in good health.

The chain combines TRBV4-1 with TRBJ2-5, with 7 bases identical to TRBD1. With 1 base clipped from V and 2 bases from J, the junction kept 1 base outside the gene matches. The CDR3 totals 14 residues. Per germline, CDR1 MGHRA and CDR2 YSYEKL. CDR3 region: CASSQARGQETQYF. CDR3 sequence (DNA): TGCGCCAGCAGCCAAGCCAGGGGGCAAGAGACCCAGTACTTC.

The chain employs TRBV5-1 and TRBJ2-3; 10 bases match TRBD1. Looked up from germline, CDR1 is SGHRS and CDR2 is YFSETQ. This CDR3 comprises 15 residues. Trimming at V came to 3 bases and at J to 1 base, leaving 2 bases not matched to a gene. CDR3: CASSWTGGGTDTQYF. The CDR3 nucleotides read TGCGCCAGCAGCTGGACAGGGGGTGGCACAGATACGCAGTATTTT.

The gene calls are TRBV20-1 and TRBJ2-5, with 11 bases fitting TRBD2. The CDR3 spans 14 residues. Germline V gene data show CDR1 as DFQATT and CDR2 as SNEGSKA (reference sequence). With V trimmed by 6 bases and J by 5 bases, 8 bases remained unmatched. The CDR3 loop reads CSAIAGGPGETQYF. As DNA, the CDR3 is TGCAGTGCCATAGCGGGAGGGCCCGGGGAGACCCAGTACTTC.

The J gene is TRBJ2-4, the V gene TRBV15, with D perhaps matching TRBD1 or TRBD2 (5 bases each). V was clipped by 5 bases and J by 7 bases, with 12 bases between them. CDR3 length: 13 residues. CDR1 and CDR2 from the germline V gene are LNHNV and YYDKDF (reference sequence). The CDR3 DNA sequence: TGTGCCACCAGCTCCTCCGGGGCTAACATTCAGTACTTC. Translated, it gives CATSSSGANIQYF.

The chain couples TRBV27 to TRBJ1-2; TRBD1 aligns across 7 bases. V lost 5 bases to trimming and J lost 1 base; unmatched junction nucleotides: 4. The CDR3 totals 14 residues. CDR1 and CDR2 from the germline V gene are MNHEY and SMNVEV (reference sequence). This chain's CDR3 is CASSRQGYNYGYTF. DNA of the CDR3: TGTGCCAGCAGTCGACAGGGTTATAACTATGGCTACACCTTC.

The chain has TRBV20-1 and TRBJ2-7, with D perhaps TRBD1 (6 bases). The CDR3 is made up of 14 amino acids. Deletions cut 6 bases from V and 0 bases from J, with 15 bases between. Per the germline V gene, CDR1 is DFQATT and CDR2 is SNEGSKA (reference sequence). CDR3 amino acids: CSAGRGRGSYEQYF. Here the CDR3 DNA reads TGCAGTGCCGGTCGGGGCAGGGGCTCCTACGAGCAGTACTTC.

Here the CDR3 DNA reads TGTGCCAGCAGCCTGTCCGCTTTGGGGGTCCAGGATACGCAGTATTTT. This translates into CASSLSALGVQDTQYF. The chain uses TRBV3-1 and TRBJ2-3; D may be TRBD1 or TRBD2 (5 bases each). Trimming pared 4 bases from V and 6 bases from J, leaving 20 bases between. Germline assignment: CDR1 LGHDT and CDR2 YNNKEL (reference sequence). CDR3 length equals 16 residues.

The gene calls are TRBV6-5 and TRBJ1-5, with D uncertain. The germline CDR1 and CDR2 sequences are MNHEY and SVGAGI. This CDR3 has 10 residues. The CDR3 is CLGRNQPQHF. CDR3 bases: TGTCTCGGGAGGAATCAGCCCCAGCATTTT.

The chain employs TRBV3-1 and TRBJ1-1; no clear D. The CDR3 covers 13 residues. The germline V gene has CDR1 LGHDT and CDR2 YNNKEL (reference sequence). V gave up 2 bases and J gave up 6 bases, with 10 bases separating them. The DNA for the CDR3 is TGTGCCAGCAGCCAATCAGTGTTCCCTGAAGCTTTCTTT. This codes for CASSQSVFPEAFF.

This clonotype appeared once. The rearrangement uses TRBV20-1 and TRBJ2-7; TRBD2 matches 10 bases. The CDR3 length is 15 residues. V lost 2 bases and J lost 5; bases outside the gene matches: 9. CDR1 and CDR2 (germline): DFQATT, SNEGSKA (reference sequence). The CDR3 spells CSARSVTSGTHEQYF. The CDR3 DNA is TGCAGTGCTAGATCGGTCACTAGCGGGACCCACGAGCAGTACTTC.

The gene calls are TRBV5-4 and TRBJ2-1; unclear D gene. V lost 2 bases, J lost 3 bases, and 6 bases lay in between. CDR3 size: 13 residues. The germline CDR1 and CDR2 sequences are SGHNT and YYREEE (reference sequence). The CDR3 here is CASSFGNYNEQFF. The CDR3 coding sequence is TGTGCCAGCAGCTTCGGCAACTACAATGAGCAGTTCTTC.

The CDR3 region has the DNA TGTGCCAGTAGGCCCTCTAGGCGGAGGGCGTATGAGCAGTTCTTC. This encodes CASRPSRRRAYEQFF. The chain carries TRBV19 and TRBJ2-1; maybe TRBD2 (6 bases). Trimming pared 6 bases from V and 8 bases from J, leaving 20 bases between. This CDR3 has 15 amino acids. Germline CDR1 LNHDA, CDR2 SQIVND (reference sequence).

CDR3 coding DNA: TGCGCCAGCAGCCCTACAGGGGAGGAGACCCAGTACTTC. Its protein is CASSPTGEETQYF. The chain is built from TRBV5-1 and TRBJ2-5, with 7 positions matching TRBD1. The ends lost 4 bases at V and 5 bases at J; junction bases unmatched: 5. There are 13 residues in the CDR3. The germline V gene encodes CDR1 SGHRS and CDR2 YFSETQ.

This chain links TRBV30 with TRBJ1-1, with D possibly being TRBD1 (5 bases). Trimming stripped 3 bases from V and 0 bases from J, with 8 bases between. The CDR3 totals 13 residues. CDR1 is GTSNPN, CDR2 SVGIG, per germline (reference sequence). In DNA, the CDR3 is TGTGCCTGGAGCGGACACCTGAACACTGAAGCTTTCTTT. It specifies CAWSGHLNTEAFF. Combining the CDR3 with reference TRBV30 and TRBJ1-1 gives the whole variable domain SQTIHQWPATLVQPVGSPLSLECTVEGTSNPNLYWYRQAAGRGLQLLFYSVGIGQISSEVPQNLSASRPQDRQFILSSKKLLLSDSGFYLCAWSGHLNTEAFFGQGTRLTVV.

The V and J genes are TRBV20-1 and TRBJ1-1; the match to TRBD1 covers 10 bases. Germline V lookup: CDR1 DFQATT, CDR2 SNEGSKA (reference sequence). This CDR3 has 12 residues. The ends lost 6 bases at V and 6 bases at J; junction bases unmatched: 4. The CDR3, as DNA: TGCAGTGCCATGACAGGGGGCCCTGAAGCTTTCTTT. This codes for CSAMTGGPEAFF.

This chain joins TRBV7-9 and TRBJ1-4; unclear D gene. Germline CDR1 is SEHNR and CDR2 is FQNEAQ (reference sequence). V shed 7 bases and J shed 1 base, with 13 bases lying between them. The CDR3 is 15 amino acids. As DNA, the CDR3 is TGTGCCAGCATCCATTCTCGGGGAACTAATGAAAAACTGTTTTTT. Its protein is CASIHSRGTNEKLFF.

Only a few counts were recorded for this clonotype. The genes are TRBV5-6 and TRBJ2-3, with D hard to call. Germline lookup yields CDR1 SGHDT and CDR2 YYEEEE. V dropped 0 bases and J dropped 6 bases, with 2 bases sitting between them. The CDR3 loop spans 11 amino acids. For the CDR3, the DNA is TGTGCCAGCAGCTTGGCGGATACGCAGTATTTT. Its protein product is CASSLADTQYF. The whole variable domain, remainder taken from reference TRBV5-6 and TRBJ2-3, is DAGVTQSPTHLIKTRGQQVTLRCSPKSGHDTVSWYQQALGQGPQFIFQYYEEEERQRGNFPDRFSGHQFPNYSSELNVNALLLGDSALYLCASSLADTQYFGPGTRLTVL.

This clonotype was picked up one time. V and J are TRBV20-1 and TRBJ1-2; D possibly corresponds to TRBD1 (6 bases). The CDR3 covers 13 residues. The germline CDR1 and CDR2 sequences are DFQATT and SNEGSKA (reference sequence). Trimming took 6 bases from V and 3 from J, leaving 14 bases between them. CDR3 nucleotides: TGCAGTGCCCGAGTGGGGGCCGACTATGGCTACACCTTC. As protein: CSARVGADYGYTF.

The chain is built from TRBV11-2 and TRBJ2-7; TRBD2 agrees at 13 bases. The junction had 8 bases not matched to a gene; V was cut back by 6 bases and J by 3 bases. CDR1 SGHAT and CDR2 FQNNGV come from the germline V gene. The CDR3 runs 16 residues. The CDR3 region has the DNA TGTGCCAGCAGTGGGACTAGCGGGACCCCTTACTACGAGCAGTACTTC. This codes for CASSGTSGTPYYEQYF.

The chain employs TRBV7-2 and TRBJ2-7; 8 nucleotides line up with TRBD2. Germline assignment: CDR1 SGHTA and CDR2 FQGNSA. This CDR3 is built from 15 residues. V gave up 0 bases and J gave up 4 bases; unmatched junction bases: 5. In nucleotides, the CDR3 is TGTGCCAGCAGCTTAGCGCTAGCGGGTCCTTACGAGCAGTACTTC. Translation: CASSLALAGPYEQYF.

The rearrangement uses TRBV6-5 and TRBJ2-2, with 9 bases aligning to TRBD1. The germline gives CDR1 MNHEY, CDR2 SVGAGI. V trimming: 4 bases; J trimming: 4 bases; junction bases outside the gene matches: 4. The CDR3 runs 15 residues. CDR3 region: CASSSGQGSTGELFF. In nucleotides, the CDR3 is TGTGCCAGCAGTTCCGGACAGGGGAGCACCGGGGAGCTGTTTTTT.